The present entry profiles one T cell receptor (beta chain) with its context. Its specificity is unknown. Trimming removed 1 base from V and 10 bases from J, with 14 bases in between. The CDR3 runs to 15 residues. Germline lookup yields CDR1 LGHDT and CDR2 YNNKEL (reference sequence). This specimen comes from a study of T cells after yellow fever vaccination. Turning to the study itself: Low-cell-number fractions underwent preparation using SMART-Seq v4 Ultra Low Input. Findings and caveats of the study: Faster peaking, at day 5 versus 15, marked a secondary response that was weaker.

MiXCR, run by TCRdb on the 5' RACE reads, gives a single entry per CDR3 protein. The top ten hold more than 0.6% of the sample, which has roughly 150,000 distinct CDR3 sequences, under 8% seen once. This chain uses TRBV3-1 with TRBJ1-6; D possibly corresponds to TRBD1 (6 bases). This receptor was taken from a man aged 25-45 years who received the YFV17D yellow fever vaccine. The sequencing used CD4+ T cells sorted from PBMCs, collected 10 days after the yellow fever booster vaccination. CDR3 nucleotide sequence: TGTGCCAGCAGCCAAGCGTGGGGGCAAGGCTCACCCCTCCACTTT. Its translation is CASSQAWGQGSPLHF.